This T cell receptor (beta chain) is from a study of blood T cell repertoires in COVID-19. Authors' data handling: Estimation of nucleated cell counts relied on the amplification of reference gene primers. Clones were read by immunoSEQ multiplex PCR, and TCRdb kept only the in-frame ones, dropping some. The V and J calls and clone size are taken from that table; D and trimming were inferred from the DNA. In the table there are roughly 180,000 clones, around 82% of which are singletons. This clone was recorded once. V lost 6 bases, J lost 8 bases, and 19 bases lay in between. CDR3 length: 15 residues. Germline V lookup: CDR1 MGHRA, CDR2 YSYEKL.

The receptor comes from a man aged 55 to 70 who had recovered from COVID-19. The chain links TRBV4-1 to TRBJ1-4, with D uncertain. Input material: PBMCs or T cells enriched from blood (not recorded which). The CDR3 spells CASSLSRVVAEKLFF. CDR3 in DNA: TGCGCCAGCAGTCTGTCAAGAGTTGTAGCAGAAAAACTGTTTTTT.